The rows below give T cell receptor beta chains drawn from one sample of a study of blood T cell repertoires in COVID-19. Sequenced by immunoSEQ multiplex PCR; TCRdb stores in-frame clones only, minus some. The repertoire consists of about 60,000 clones, with about four fifths occurring once and the leading ten covering 25%. The sequenced sample consisted of peripheral blood. The receptors here all came from a human donor in a cohort sampled during active COVID-19. CDR3s include the opening cysteine and the closing phenylalanine or tryptophan. The D gene is left open where the match is weak. Only part of the rows carry a size: once, few, many, or a class if the clone is expanded.

CDR3: CASSLRGGQLAGELFF
DNA: TGTGCCAGCAGCCTCCGGGGGGGCCAATTGGCCGGGGAGCTGTTTTTT
size: NA
D: TRBD2
J: TRBJ2-2
V: TRBV2

CDR3: CASRSTSEQETQYF
DNA: TGTGCCAGCAGATCGACTAGCGAGCAAGAGACCCAGTACTTC
size: NA
D: TRBD2
J: TRBJ2-5
V: TRBV11-2

CDR3: CASSFSGPYEQYF
DNA: TGTGCCAGCAGTTTTAGCGGGCCCTACGAGCAGTACTTC
size: NA
D: TRBD2
J: TRBJ2-7
V: TRBV2

CDR3: CASSRGQNYGYTF
DNA: TGTGCCAGCAGTCGCGGACAGAACTATGGCTACACCTTC
size: NA
D: NA
J: TRBJ1-2
V: TRBV28

CDR3: CASSAWDRGSNQPQHF
DNA: TGTGCCAGTAGTGCTTGGGACAGGGGATCCAATCAGCCCCAGCATTTT
size: NA
D: TRBD1
J: TRBJ1-5
V: TRBV19

CDR3: CASSVGGETQYF
DNA: TGTGCCAGCAGTGTGGGGGGAGAGACCCAGTACTTC
size: few
D: NA
J: TRBJ2-5
V: TRBV2

CDR3: CASSQEPGGYGYTF
DNA: TGCGCCAGCAGCCAAGAGCCGGGTGGCTATGGCTACACCTTC
size: NA
D: NA
J: TRBJ1-2
V: TRBV4-1

CDR3: CASSLGGASSGNTIYF
DNA: TGTGCCAGCAGCTTAGGGGGCGCGAGCTCTGGAAACACCATATATTTT
size: NA
D: TRBD1
J: TRBJ1-3
V: TRBV9

CDR3: CASSETGTYEQYF
DNA: TGTGCCAGCAGTGAAACAGGTACCTACGAGCAGTACTTC
size: NA
D: NA
J: TRBJ2-7
V: TRBV2

CDR3: CASSSGTRTYNEQFF
DNA: TGTGCCAGCAGCTCAGGGACTAGAACCTACAATGAGCAGTTCTTC
size: NA
D: TRBD2
J: TRBJ2-1
V: TRBV7-3

CDR3: CASSYGGTDTQYF
DNA: TGCGCCAGCAGCTACGGGGGAACAGATACGCAGTATTTT
size: NA
D: NA
J: TRBJ2-3
V: TRBV5-1

CDR3: CAISEARGNQPQHF
DNA: TGTGCCATCAGTGAAGCCAGGGGCAATCAGCCCCAGCATTTT
size: NA
D: NA
J: TRBJ1-5
V: TRBV10-3

CDR3: CAWSVAGREAFF
DNA: TGTGCCTGGAGTGTGGCAGGTAGAGAAGCTTTCTTT
size: NA
D: NA
J: TRBJ1-1
V: TRBV30

CDR3: CASSTTGNSPLHF
DNA: TGTGCCAGCAGTACGACAGGGAATTCACCCCTCCACTTT
size: NA
D: TRBD1
J: TRBJ1-6
V: TRBV3-1/TRBV3-2